This T cell receptor beta chain was profiled in a study of cytomegalovirus exposure and HLA in healthy donors (dated by TCRdb to 2015 to 2018). At the level of the whole study: In an earlier analysis of 450 to 750 of the donors, approximately 260 Gb of sequence data and approximately 120 million unique TCR beta sequences from some 170 million T cells were reported. Every discovery cohort repertoire had been produced on one sequencing platform. About 300 gigabases of sequencing data and tens of millions of unique TCR sequences were included in an early release covering 500 to 750 HLA-typed donors. The study aimed to test whether cataloging public T cell receptors could reveal signatures of past pathogen exposure. The study combined high-throughput TCR immunosequencing, statistical association of individual TCRs with disease status, and machine learning to predict cytomegalovirus infection status. In addition to the first cohort of 500 to 850 subjects, a separate validation cohort of 120 different subjects was used. Donor age, sex, ethnicity and CMV serostatus were compiled together with the repertoire data. In an earlier analysis of a few hundred of the donors, high-throughput TCR beta sequencing was used to judge whether each TCR beta V gene segment behaved as functional or pseudogenic. Of the roughly 400 genotyped donors, approximately 80% were placed in the genetic ancestry cluster associated with self-reported Caucasian donors. Rather than using new phenotypic data, the later analysis identified candidate immune exposures from TCR beta sequences and from how often those sequences occurred across donors. In a later genetic analysis, genome-wide SNP genotypes for about 65% of the 666 donors were used, and that subset was treated as a discovery cohort. HLA typing included class I and class II loci at four-digit resolution. In a later analysis, previously published TCR beta repertoires from more than 500 donors were re-analyzed and high-resolution HLA genotyping was added so that TCR occurrence patterns could be studied. Typing coverage differed by locus: A, B, C, DRB1 and DQB1 were typed in about 620-640 donors, DQA1 in 500 to 550, DPA1 in around 600, and DPB1 in just under 480. The study profiled the T cell repertoires of 666 subjects by immunosequencing and related them to cytomegalovirus serostatus. Several DR-DQ haplotypes were handled as single units for association and clustering, since linkage in the cohort was strong. Among several hundred genotyped donors of the cohort, an average of roughly 230,000 unique TCR beta nucleotide sequences was sequenced per donor, of which approximately 18% were non-productive. General study outcomes and caveats: In a later analysis, TCR association rates were found to vary across HLA loci, with the most associated TCRs seen for DRB1 alleles and the fewest for HLA-C alleles. Sequencing depth was assumed to be roughly uniform across donors in the presence/absence analyses, though that assumption may not hold. In vitro tests confirmed that a few of the cytomegalovirus-associated TCR beta chains recognize cytomegalovirus antigens. According to a later genetic analysis, donors in an Asian-associated ancestry cluster had fewer N-insertions in productive TCRs than the roughly 670-donor mean. Assigning TCR associations to individual alleles was difficult when HLA alleles, especially DR and DQ, strongly co-occurred. In a later genetic analysis, a missense DCLRE1C variant was associated with V-gene and J-gene trimming of TCR beta chains, and the association was replicated in an independent cohort. Some IMGT-functional V segments, including TRBV6-2 and TRBV6-3, could not be distinguished by the 87-base-pair reads and were therefore excluded. Most TCR sequences were observed very rarely across donors, whereas some public TCRs were present in many individuals. A later analysis found that HLA-associated TCR beta chains were more clonally expanded and had lower generation probabilities than equally common non-associated chains. A cluster of highly shared sequence variants was judged likely to be a technical artifact of the sequencing pipeline. A further reported finding was that TCR beta sequences accurately predicted the HLA-A and HLA-B alleles for most subjects in the first cohort. According to the authors, the approach could potentially be generalized to other disease states and immunological phenotypes. Because counts were too low, more than 15 rarely observed V segments, including chromosome 9 orphons, were excluded from the earlier analysis of some 540 of the donors. In an earlier analysis of some 640 of the donors, most TCR beta V segments were observed in productive rearrangements about 90% or about 30% of the time, broadly matching IMGT annotations. The classifier was reported to diagnose cytomegalovirus status with high specificity and sensitivity in both the original cohort and the validation cohort. Several of the top co-occurrence clusters appeared to be linked to parvovirus B19, influenza, CMV and Epstein-Barr virus, according to a later analysis. Specific HLA alleles were associated with 18,000 or so TCR beta sequences at a false discovery rate of 0.05 in a later analysis. Correlated functional status among segregating V segments might reflect linkage disequilibrium, but an unknown experimental factor could not be ruled out. CMV serostatus was the only immune exposure information available for the cohort. This cohort had only TCR beta chains sequenced, and the lack of alpha or paired-chain data limited which features could be detected. The study listed approximately 160 TCR beta chains as associated with cytomegalovirus. A later analysis found that most CMV-associated TCR beta chains appeared HLA-restricted, with HLA associations seemingly driven largely by CMV exposure. HLA typing was unavailable for some donors at each locus, so association tests used only the typed subset.

The protocol used for the library was the immunoSEQ multiplex PCR assay. For the multiplex PCR, a mixture combining 60 forward primers for TCR Vbeta segments and 13 reverse primers for TCR Jbeta segments was used. The CDR3 region of rearranged TCR beta genes was amplified from genomic DNA by a multiplex PCR assay. Amplified TCR beta libraries were sequenced as 87-base-pair reads on the Illumina HiSeq System. Per the source publication's procedure: A later analysis counted some 74 million unique TCR beta chains across the 650 to 700 repertoires, and some 11 million of these chains were shared by at least two donors. A nearest-neighbor algorithm error-corrected the raw reads and collapsed the reads into unique sequences, merging closely related sequences to remove PCR and sequencing errors. Alignment of CDR3 sequences to IMGT reference sequences was used to assign V, D and J gene segments. For a sequence to be retained, a match of at least six nucleotides to both a V gene segment and a J gene segment was required. A rearrangement was called productive if the CDR3 had no stop codons and remained in frame with V and J, and every other rearrangement was called non-productive. Following IMGT convention, CDR3 was defined as the stretch from the second conserved V-encoded cysteine to the conserved J-encoded phenylalanine. The earlier analysis of 500 to 600 of the donors excluded sequences that lacked an unambiguous match to a single V gene segment. An earlier analysis of a few hundred of the donors called V segments functional above 56.7% productive rearrangements and segregating when the between-donor standard deviation exceeded 5%. A statistical classification framework was developed to diagnose cytomegalovirus status using the catalog of TCR beta chain sequences. V and J gene assignment, in a later analysis, came from comparing TCR nucleotide sequences with IMGT/GENE-DB human TR gene sequences. Using the TCRdist pipeline, a later analysis assigned CDR3 sequences along with most-parsimonious VDJ recombination scenarios. In a later analysis, every TCR beta chain was defined by the combination of its CDR3 amino acid sequence and its V-gene family, and reads without a unique V-gene family were dropped. To address suspected cross-contamination and a sequencing artifact, a later analysis removed 592 highly shared, low-generation-probability nucleotide sequences. A later analysis calculated a clonal expansion index for each public chain from normalized within-repertoire ranks of inferred template counts. Generation probabilities in a later analysis came from a VDJ recombination model fitted to out-of-frame rearrangements, and those results were checked against IGoR. In a later analysis, hypergeometric tests were used to score TCR-TCR, TCR-HLA and TCR-CMV co-occurrence, with a repertoire-size bias correction applied to TCR pairs. False discovery rates were estimated in a later analysis by permuting HLA or CMV assignments 20 times. A later analysis grouped co-occurring TCRs with DBSCAN, adding TCRdist sequence similarity when clustering within HLA-allele-positive subsets. Repertoires with fewer than 30,000 or more than 120,000 public chains, plus five repertoires with anomalous nucleotide sharing, were excluded from co-occurrence clustering. TCRdb re-hosts the immuneACCESS table, in-frame sequences only. Its copies lack some clones; in the studies checked, an unresolved V gene accounts for under half of them, and the cause for the rest is not known. That table furnishes V, J and clone size, whereas the DNA furnished D and trimming. The sample table contains 200,000 to 250,000 clones; only one count was recorded for roughly 70% of them. About 1.9% of the sample is held by the ten biggest clonotypes.

The cohort was made up of roughly 670 healthy bone marrow donors. At the time of sampling, all cohort members were nominally healthy, though unrecorded immune exposures were likely present. The donor tested CMV seronegative and was one of the 352 seronegative cohort members. A peripheral blood sample was collected from each donor, and TCR beta sequencing was performed on peripheral blood mononuclear cells. Genomic DNA extraction from the blood cell samples was performed with the Qiagen DNeasy Blood Extraction Kit. Concerning this clone itself: Its binding antigen is unknown. One junction end does not reproduce the germline sequence, and a read error may be involved.

Looking up the germline V gene (reference sequence) yields CDR1 SEHNR and CDR2 FQNEAQ. Spanning cysteine to phenylalanine, the CDR3 consists of 12 amino acids. Only the CDR3 portion is preserved as DNA: 36 bases, with reading frame beginning at the first base. The V and J genes are TRBV7-9 and TRBJ2-7, with TRBD1 as a weak D call on 7 bases. Material for sequencing was PBMCs. This clonotype was sampled from a woman in her 30s in good health and CMV-seronegative. CDR3 loop: CSSSWRGPEQYF. The sequenced DNA: TGTTCCAGCAGCTGGAGGGGGCCCGAGCAGTACTTC.